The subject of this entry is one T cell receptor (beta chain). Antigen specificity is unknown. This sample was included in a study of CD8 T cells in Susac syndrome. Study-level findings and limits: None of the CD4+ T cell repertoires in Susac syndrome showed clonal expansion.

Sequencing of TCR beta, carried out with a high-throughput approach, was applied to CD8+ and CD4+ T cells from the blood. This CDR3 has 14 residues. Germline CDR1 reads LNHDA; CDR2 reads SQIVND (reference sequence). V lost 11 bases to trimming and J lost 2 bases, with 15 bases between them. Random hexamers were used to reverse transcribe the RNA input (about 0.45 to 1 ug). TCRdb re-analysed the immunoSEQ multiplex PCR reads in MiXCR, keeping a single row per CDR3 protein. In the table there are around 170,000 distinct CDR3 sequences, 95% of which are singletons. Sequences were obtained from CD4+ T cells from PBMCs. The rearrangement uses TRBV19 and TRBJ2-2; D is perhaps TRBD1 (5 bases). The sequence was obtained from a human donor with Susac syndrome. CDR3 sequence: CAATGQGNTGELFF. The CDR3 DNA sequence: TGTGCCGCCACCGGGCAGGGCAACACCGGGGAGCTGTTTTTT. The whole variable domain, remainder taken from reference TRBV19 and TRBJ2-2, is DGGITQSPKYLFRKEGQNVTLSCEQNLNHDAMYWYRQDPGQGLRLIYYSQIVNDFQKGDIAEGYSVSREKKESFPLTVTSAQKNPTAFYLCAATGQGNTGELFFGEGSRLTVL.